These 30 T cell receptor beta chains share one sample of origin, sequenced in a study of blood T cell repertoires in COVID-19. Sequencing used immunoSEQ multiplex PCR; TCRdb keeps in-frame clones, though not all of them. Here the sample spans about 240,000 clones, 85% being singletons. Sequencing used peripheral blood. These receptor sequences come from a man aged 45-65 years with COVID-19, enrolled during active disease.

On this clone: Other DNA variants within this sample encode the same CDR3. The chain uses TRBV19 and TRBJ1-2, with D uncertain. The CDR3 spans 12 residues. Trimming removed 5 bases at V and 0 bases at J, with 4 bases between. CDR1 and CDR2 (germline): LNHDA, SQIVND (reference sequence). CDR3 nucleotides: TGTGCCAGTAGTCGTCCTAACTATGGCTACACCTTC. It is translated as CASSRPNYGYTF.

J is TRBJ2-7 and V is TRBV7-8, with TRBD1 matching 9 bases. V trimming: 5 bases; J trimming: 3 bases; junction bases outside the gene matches: 2. CDR1 is SGHVS and CDR2 is FQNEAQ in the germline V gene. This CDR3 contains 13 residues. The CDR3 DNA reads as TGTGCCAGCAGCGGGACAGGGATCTACGAGCAGTACTTC. The encoded protein is CASSGTGIYEQYF.

This clone appeared a single time. The V and J genes are TRBV18 and TRBJ2-2, with 7 bases that match TRBD1. Germline assignment: CDR1 KGHSH and CDR2 LQKENI. V shed 5 bases and J 4 bases; nucleotides not matched to a gene: 4. This CDR3 region has 14 residues. CDR3 loop: CASSGTAPTGELFF. The CDR3, as DNA: TGTGCCAGCTCAGGGACAGCCCCCACCGGGGAGCTGTTTTTT.

The chain couples TRBV7-9 to TRBJ2-7; 9 bases align to TRBD1. The germline V gene has CDR1 SEHNR and CDR2 FQNEAQ (reference sequence). The V segment lost 2 bases and the J segment 6 bases; nucleotides outside the gene matches: 8. This CDR3 has 15 residues. DNA for the CDR3: TGTGCCAGCAGCTTATACGTCGGGACAGGGAGCGAGCAGTACTTC. Translating it yields CASSLYVGTGSEQYF.

This sequence joins TRBV19 and TRBJ1-2; 8 bases match TRBD1. The trim removed 0 bases at V and 7 bases at J, leaving 10 bases unmatched. The CDR3 loop spans 16 amino acids. Germline V gene sequence: CDR1 LNHDA, CDR2 SQIVND (reference sequence). The CDR3 spells CASSIDLLGQGSGYTF. CDR3 nucleotides: TGTGCCAGTAGTATAGATCTCCTCGGACAGGGCTCTGGCTACACCTTC.

The rearrangement uses TRBV27 and TRBJ2-3; no clear D gene. Germline V gene data show CDR1 as MNHEY and CDR2 as SMNVEV (reference sequence). V shed 5 bases and J shed 2 bases, with 17 bases lying between them. The CDR3 is 16 amino acids. The CDR3 nucleotides read TGTGCCAGCAGTCGTGACCCAAGAGGATCCACAGATACGCAGTATTTT. It yields the protein CASSRDPRGSTDTQYF.

CDR3 in amino acids: CASSLGVENTGELFF. In DNA, the CDR3 is TGTGCCAGCTCACTCGGGGTAGAGAACACCGGGGAGCTGTTTTTT. V and J are TRBV2 and TRBJ2-2; possible D gene TRBD2, 5 bases. The V gene's germline CDR1 is SNHLY and CDR2 FYNNEI. Trimming took 8 bases from V and 1 from J, leaving 14 bases between them. The CDR3 covers 15 residues.

The J gene is TRBJ2-2, the V gene TRBV5-1; tentative D call: TRBD1 (5 bases). Trimming shortened V by 3 bases and J by 0 bases, and 12 bases separated the two germline ends. Germline CDR1 SGHRS, CDR2 YFSETQ. The CDR3 consists of 16 residues. The CDR3 sequence: CASSSTGDANTGELFF. The CDR3 nucleotides are TGCGCCAGCAGCTCCACAGGTGACGCGAACACCGGGGAGCTGTTTTTT.

This chain connects TRBV7-2 to TRBJ1-1, with D maybe TRBD1 (5 bases). The CDR3 spans 12 residues. Trimming pared 5 bases from V and 7 bases from J, leaving 11 bases between. Germline loops: CDR1 SGHTA, CDR2 FQGNSA. CDR3 loop: CASSIGAGEAFF. CDR3 DNA sequence: TGTGCCAGCAGCATAGGGGCAGGTGAAGCTTTCTTT.

The rearrangement joins TRBV6-5 to TRBJ2-7, with D uncertain. This CDR3 spans 12 amino acids. V was cut by 0 bases and J by 5 bases, with 5 bases left in between. Germline values: CDR1 MNHEY, CDR2 SVGAGI. The CDR3 DNA is TGTGCCAGCAGTTACTCCTTCCACGAGCAGTACTTC. Its protein is CASSYSFHEQYF.

CDR3 DNA: TGCGCCAGCAGCTTGCAGGGTGCACAAGTTGGATATGGCTACACCTTC. It is translated as CASSLQGAQVGYGYTF. The chain combines TRBV5-1 with TRBJ1-2; maybe TRBD1 (5 bases). Trimming took off 1 base at V and 5 bases at J, with 18 bases between the two ends. The CDR3 loop spans 16 amino acids. Germline V gene lookup returns CDR1 SGHRS and CDR2 YFSETQ.

The rearrangement uses TRBV5-1 and TRBJ1-2, with TRBD1 matching over 7 bases. The CDR3 is 13 residues long. The V and J ends lost 4 bases and 4 bases, in that order; junction bases with no gene match: 4. Germline CDR1 is SGHRS and CDR2 is YFSETQ. The CDR3 nucleotides read TGCGCCAGCAGCGTAGGGACAGCCTATGGCTACACCTTC. It specifies CASSVGTAYGYTF.

This clone was counted only a few times. J is TRBJ1-5 and V is TRBV29-1; the match to TRBD1 covers 8 bases. Unmatched junction bases numbered 6, after V lost 6 bases and J lost 5 bases. The CDR3 spans 13 residues. CDR1 is SQVTM, CDR2 ANQGSEA, per germline. Here the CDR3 reads CSVAGQGYQPQHF. DNA of the CDR3: TGCAGCGTAGCTGGACAGGGCTATCAGCCCCAGCATTTT.

The chain links TRBV4-3 to TRBJ2-5; D is undetermined. This CDR3 comprises 15 residues. V lost 1 base and J 1 base, leaving 10 bases between the germline ends. The germline CDR1 and CDR2 sequences are LGHNA and YSLEER. CDR3 region: CASSQGHSIQETQYF. The CDR3 region has the DNA TGCGCCAGCAGCCAAGGTCACAGTATCCAAGAGACCCAGTACTTC.

This chain connects TRBV7-6 to TRBJ1-6; D remains unclear. Trimming pared 8 bases from V and 8 bases from J, leaving 13 bases between. Germline V gives CDR1 SGHVS, CDR2 FNYEAQ. This CDR3 has 13 amino acids. Here the CDR3 reads CASSSITYSPLHF. Written as DNA, the CDR3 is TGTGCCAGCTCCTCCATTACTTATTCACCCCTCCACTTT.

The gene calls are TRBV24-1 and TRBJ2-1; 7 bases are a match to TRBD1. The CDR3 sequence is 14 residues long. After removal of 1 base from V and 7 bases from J, the junction contained 3 bases not matched to a gene. The germline V gene encodes CDR1 KGHDR and CDR2 SFDVKD. The CDR3 coding sequence is TGTGCCACCAGTGATTTATCCAGGGGGAATGAGCAGTTCTTC. Translation: CATSDLSRGNEQFF.

The V and J genes are TRBV5-1 and TRBJ2-5, with 11 bases identical to TRBD2. This CDR3 has 15 residues. The germline V gene encodes CDR1 SGHRS and CDR2 YFSETQ. V lost 0 bases to trimming and J lost 5 bases; unmatched junction nucleotides: 3. The CDR3 here is CASSLGSGGAETQYF. DNA for the CDR3: TGCGCCAGCAGCTTGGGTAGCGGGGGGGCCGAGACCCAGTACTTC.

The chain couples TRBV2 to TRBJ1-4; D remains ambiguous. The germline gives CDR1 SNHLY, CDR2 FYNNEI. The CDR3 runs 13 residues. V lost 8 bases and J 7 bases, leaving 14 bases between the germline ends. CDR3 nucleotides: TGTGCCAGCTCGGAGGATTTTCTTGAAAAACTGTTTTTT. This encodes CASSEDFLEKLFF.

The chain has TRBV2 and TRBJ1-1; 8 bases match TRBD1. From germline, CDR1 is SNHLY and CDR2 FYNNEI. V shed 8 bases and J 8 bases; nucleotides not matched to a gene: 7. The CDR3 is 12 amino acids. Written as DNA, the CDR3 is TGTGCCAGCGGTGGACAGGGCCCCGAAGCTTTCTTT. This codes for CASGGQGPEAFF.

This CDR3 reads CASSLGTGSVHEQFF. CDR3 sequence (DNA): TGTGCCAGCAGCCTCGGGACAGGGAGTGTCCATGAGCAGTTCTTC. The chain combines TRBV11-3 with TRBJ2-1; TRBD1 agrees at 9 bases. The junction had 10 bases not matched to a gene; V was cut back by 5 bases and J by 8 bases. Germline V gene lookup returns CDR1 SGHNT and CDR2 YENEEA. CDR3 size: 15 residues.

The gene calls are TRBV19 and TRBJ1-5; possibly TRBD1 for D (5 bases). This CDR3 is built from 15 residues. Trimming took 3 bases from V and 0 from J, leaving 9 bases between them. Germline CDR1 LNHDA, CDR2 SQIVND (reference sequence). This CDR3 is CASSITGTSNQPQHF. In nucleotides, the CDR3 is TGTGCCAGTAGTATCACAGGCACTAGCAATCAGCCCCAGCATTTT. Using reference TRBV19 and TRBJ1-5 for the parts outside the CDR3, the full variable domain is DGGITQSPKYLFRKEGQNVTLSCEQNLNHDAMYWYRQDPGQGLRLIYYSQIVNDFQKGDIAEGYSVSREKKESFPLTVTSAQKNPTAFYLCASSITGTSNQPQHFGDGTRLSIL.

The rearrangement joins TRBV5-1 to TRBJ2-3; possible D gene TRBD1, 5 bases. CDR3 size: 15 residues. CDR1 SGHRS and CDR2 YFSETQ come from the germline V gene. V lost 0 bases to trimming and J lost 2 bases, with 10 bases between them. The CDR3 DNA is TGCGCCAGCAGCTTGGGGGGCAGGAACACAGATACGCAGTATTTT. This sequence encodes CASSLGGRNTDTQYF.

The chain employs TRBV7-6 and TRBJ1-1, with TRBD1 matching 7 bases. The CDR3 runs to 13 residues. V trimming: 8 bases; J trimming: 5 bases; junction bases outside the gene matches: 8. Germline V gene lookup returns CDR1 SGHVS and CDR2 FNYEAQ. CDR3 loop: CASAGTEVTEAFF. The CDR3 nucleotides read TGTGCCAGCGCCGGGACAGAAGTGACTGAAGCTTTCTTT.

The chain uses TRBV5-1 and TRBJ2-5, with 7 nucleotides matching TRBD1. Germline V lookup: CDR1 SGHRS, CDR2 YFSETQ. This CDR3 comprises 13 residues. Trimming removed 4 bases from V and 6 bases from J; junction bases left unmatched: 6. In DNA, the CDR3 is TGCGCCAGCAGCATCGACAGGGAACAGACCCAGTACTTC. This gives the protein CASSIDREQTQYF.

The chain couples TRBV10-3 to TRBJ2-3; 9 bases line up with TRBD2. The CDR3 consists of 17 residues. The V and J ends lost 4 bases and 5 bases, in that order; junction bases with no gene match: 13. The germline CDR1 and CDR2 sequences are ENHRY and SYGVKD. DNA for the CDR3: TGTGCCATCAGTGGCGGAGCTAGCGGGGACGGTGGAGATACGCAGTATTTT. Translation gives CAISGGASGDGGDTQYF.

The chain links TRBV3-1 (or the pseudogene TRBV3-2) to TRBJ1-2; TRBD1 matches at 8 bases. The CDR3 is 15 residues long. Germline CDR1 and CDR2: LGHDT and YNNKEL (reference sequence). The J segment lost 3 bases and the V segment lost 3 bases, leaving 6 bases of the junction unmatched. The CDR3 region has the DNA TGTGCCAGCAGCCAGAGGATACAGGGGGACTATGGCTACACCTTC. Its translation: CASSQRIQGDYGYTF.

This chain connects TRBV20-1 to TRBJ2-4; D is possibly TRBD2 (6 bases). V lost 3 bases and J 0 bases, leaving 12 bases between the germline ends. This CDR3 region has 15 residues. Looked up from germline, CDR1 is DFQATT and CDR2 is SNEGSKA (reference sequence). The CDR3 here is CSASRRGIAKNIQYF. The CDR3 DNA follows: TGCAGTGCTAGTAGGCGGGGCATAGCCAAAAACATTCAGTACTTC.

The chain uses TRBV5-1 and TRBJ2-2; the D gene is possibly TRBD1 (6 bases). V lost 2 bases to trimming and J lost 5 bases, with 13 bases between them. CDR3 length: 15 residues. Germline V gene lookup returns CDR1 SGHRS and CDR2 YFSETQ. CDR3 in amino acids: CASSFGTGWTGELFF. For the CDR3, the DNA is TGCGCCAGCAGCTTTGGTACAGGGTGGACCGGGGAGCTGTTTTTT.

The chain combines TRBV5-1 with TRBJ2-5; TRBD2 is a possible D gene (6 bases). CDR3 length equals 14 residues. CDR1 is SGHRS and CDR2 is YFSETQ in the germline V gene. Trimming took 5 bases from V and 7 from J, leaving 18 bases between them. CDR3 residues: CASSQDANGGTQYF. CDR3 in DNA: TGCGCCAGCAGTCAGGACGCCAACGGGGGGACCCAGTACTTC.

This clone was detected once. The rearrangement links TRBV3-1 (or the pseudogene TRBV3-2) to TRBJ2-5; 8 bases agree with TRBD2. The CDR3 length is 14 residues. V gave up 4 bases and J gave up 5 bases; unmatched junction bases: 6. The germline CDR1 and CDR2 sequences are LGHDT and YNNKEL (reference sequence). The CDR3 DNA reads TGTGCCAGCAGCCTTAGCGGGGTTTTGGAGACCCAGTACTTC. Its translation is CASSLSGVLETQYF.